These 30 T cell receptor beta chains were all obtained from the same sample, sequenced in a study of T cell repertoires in cytomegalovirus infection. MiXCR, applied by TCRdb to the reads, yields one record per CDR3 protein. The sample shows roughly 280,000 distinct CDR3 sequences, 12% to 15% of them seen only once. Sequenced material: PBMCs. These receptors were obtained from a human donor in good health (CMV status not recorded). Some clones in this sample may be carry-over from other donors' samples.

As concerns this clonotype: A much larger clonotype is one base distant, so this may be a read error. The chain combines TRBV7-8 with TRBJ2-5, with 11 bases identical to TRBD2. CDR1 and CDR2 from the germline V gene are SGHVS and FQNEAQ. The CDR3 length is 16 residues. The trim removed 3 bases at V and 2 bases at J, leaving 5 bases unmatched. CDR3 DNA sequence: TGTGCCAGCAGCTTGGTCCTAGCGGGGGGACAAGAGACCCAGTACTTC. It yields the protein CASSLVLAGGQETQYF.

There are many counts of this clonotype. The chain joins TRBV27 to TRBJ1-1; TRBD1 is a possible D gene (6 bases). CDR1 MNHEY and CDR2 SMNVEV come from the germline V gene (reference sequence). V was pared by 9 bases and J by 4 bases, with 15 bases between. The CDR3 runs to 13 residues. The CDR3 here is CARSKGGGTEAFF. Here the CDR3 DNA reads TGTGCCAGGTCGAAAGGGGGGGGCACTGAAGCTTTCTTT.

In its sample, this clonotype was seen many times. V gene TRBV12-5 combines with J gene TRBJ1-2, with D perhaps matching TRBD1 (6 bases). Between the trimmed V and J ends, which lost 5 bases and 4 bases, there was a span of 11 bases. The CDR3 has 13 residues. Germline V lookup: CDR1 LGHNT, CDR2 FRNRAP. CDR3 nucleotides: TGTGCTAGTGGTCCCGCGGGGGCCTATGGCTACACCTTC. Protein: CASGPAGAYGYTF.

Points on this clonotype: Being one base from a much bigger clone, this may be a read error. CDR3 sequence (DNA): TGTGTCAGCAGTTACTGGGCGGGGTCCTACGAGCAGTACTTC. This encodes CVSSYWAGSYEQYF. This chain joins TRBV6-5 and TRBJ2-7; weak D call: TRBD2 (6 bases). The CDR3 is 14 amino acids. Germline V lookup: CDR1 MNHEY, CDR2 SVGAGI.

This clonotype was picked up a small number of times. This chain uses TRBV20-1 with TRBJ1-5, with 9 bases matching TRBD1. Germline V lookup: CDR1 DFQATT, CDR2 SNEGSKA (reference sequence). The CDR3 sequence is 15 residues long. The trim removed 0 bases at V and 7 bases at J, leaving 7 bases unmatched. CDR3 nucleotide sequence: TGCAGTGCTAGAGATCTGGGACAGGGTAAGCAGCCCCAGCATTTT. It translates to CSARDLGQGKQPQHF.

This clonotype was counted many times. J is TRBJ2-6 and V is TRBV2; TRBD1 agrees at 9 bases. J lost 3 bases, V lost 6 bases, and 9 bases had no gene match. The CDR3 runs to 17 residues. Germline CDR1 SNHLY, CDR2 FYNNEI. The CDR3 DNA sequence: TGTGCCAGCAGCGCCGGGACAGGGATGTATGGGGCCAACGTCCTGACTTTC. Its protein is CASSAGTGMYGANVLTF.

The chain uses TRBV5-6 and TRBJ2-7; D is perhaps TRBD2 (6 bases). The CDR3 is made up of 15 amino acids. V lost 5 bases and J 1 base, leaving 16 bases between the germline ends. Germline CDR1 is SGHDT and CDR2 is YYEEEE. The CDR3 loop is CASSHGTSPSYEQYF. For the CDR3, the DNA is TGTGCCAGCAGTCACGGGACTTCTCCTTCCTACGAGCAGTACTTC.

This clonotype turned up a few times. Because it lacks the conserved phenylalanine or tryptophan at the end, this CDR3 is likely a read error. The chain has TRBV7-3 and TRBJ2-7; TRBD1 matches 9 bases. After removal of 4 bases from V and 3 bases from J, the junction contained 7 bases not matched to a gene. This CDR3 region has 15 residues. Germline V CDR1 and CDR2: SGHTA, FQGTGA. The CDR3 region has the DNA TGTGCCAGCAGCTCGCCGGACAGGGGTGTCTACGAGCAGTACTCC. Protein sequence: CASSSPDRGVYEQYS.

This clonotype was seen more than once but under ten times. CDR3: CASGGEQFF. The CDR3 coding sequence is TGTGCCAGCGGGGGAGAGCAGTTCTTC. This rearrangement joins TRBV28 to TRBJ2-1; D is perhaps TRBD1 or TRBD2 (5 bases each). Germline V gene lookup returns CDR1 MDHEN and CDR2 SYDVKM. This CDR3 has 9 amino acids. Between the trimmed V and J ends, which lost 8 bases and 10 bases, there was a span of 6 bases.

This clonotype came up many times. J is TRBJ1-4 and V is TRBV7-2; tentative D call: TRBD1 (5 bases). Trimming took off 5 bases at V and 3 bases at J, with 10 bases between the two ends. The CDR3 runs 14 residues. Germline CDR1 reads SGHTA; CDR2 reads FQGNSA. The chain's CDR3 is CASSPRASNEKLFF. As DNA, the CDR3 is TGTGCCAGCAGCCCCAGGGCATCTAATGAAAAACTGTTTTTT.

A few counts support this clonotype. The chain joins TRBV2 to TRBJ1-5; D possibly corresponds to TRBD1 (5 bases). Looked up from germline, CDR1 is SNHLY and CDR2 is FYNNEI. The CDR3 contains 14 residues. The ends were cut back, 7 bases at V and 4 bases at J, with 14 bases in the middle. DNA for the CDR3: TGTGCCAGCACCTACGGGGGGATGAATCAGCCCCAGCATTTT. It encodes CASTYGGMNQPQHF.

This CDR3 is CASSQVSDWNEQFF. CDR3 DNA: TGCGCCAGCAGCCAAGTTTCAGATTGGAATGAGCAGTTCTTC. This chain connects TRBV4-3 to TRBJ2-1; D is ambiguous. The germline CDR1 and CDR2 sequences are LGHNA and YSLEER. The CDR3 contains 14 residues. Trimming shortened V by 1 base and J by 7 bases, and 11 bases separated the two germline ends.

The genes are TRBV6-2 or TRBV6-3 and TRBJ1-5; D gene uncertain. The CDR3 consists of 13 residues. Trimming stripped 6 bases from V and 0 bases from J, with 6 bases between. Germline CDR1 and CDR2: MNHEY and SVGEGT. The CDR3 nucleotides read TGTGCCAGCAGGCCCGGTAGCAATCAGCCCCAGCATTTT. It codes for CASRPGSNQPQHF.

The V gene is TRBV29-1, the J gene TRBJ1-1, with TRBD1 identical over 9 bases. Trimming took 6 bases from V and 8 from J; bases not matched to a gene: 10. There are 13 residues in the CDR3. Germline assignment: CDR1 SQVTM and CDR2 ANQGSEA. The CDR3 region has the DNA TGCAGCGTCTACGACAGGGGGACCATGGAAGCTTTCTTT. It codes for CSVYDRGTMEAFF.

This clonotype occurred many times. V usage is TRBV7-2 and J usage is TRBJ1-1; D uncertain. Germline V gives CDR1 SGHTA, CDR2 FQGNSA. This CDR3 has 11 amino acids. The V gene lost 5 bases and the J gene lost 8 bases, with 9 bases spanning the gap. The CDR3 bases are TGTGCCAGCAGCCGCTTACTCGAAGCTTTCTTT. Translating gives CASSRLLEAFF.

This clonotype was observed many times. This rearrangement joins TRBV12-3 or TRBV12-4 to TRBJ1-1, with no clear D. The V gene lost 5 bases and the J gene lost 4 bases, with 14 bases spanning the gap. This CDR3 contains 14 residues. In nucleotides, the CDR3 is TGTGCCAGCAGTGTATTATCGGTACTCACTGAAGCTTTCTTT. Protein sequence: CASSVLSVLTEAFF.

The V gene is TRBV14, the J gene TRBJ1-1; a weak D match, TRBD1 (5 bases). The CDR3 loop spans 15 amino acids. Deletions cut 1 base from V and 1 base from J, with 10 bases between. Germline V gene sequence: CDR1 SGHDN, CDR2 FVKESK. CDR3: CASSQGRAGNTEAFF. CDR3 coding DNA: TGTGCCAGCAGCCAAGGCAGGGCAGGGAACACTGAAGCTTTCTTT.

This chain links TRBV13 with TRBJ1-1, with D unresolved. This CDR3 has 13 amino acids. The V gene's germline CDR1 is PRHDT and CDR2 FYEKMQ (reference sequence). The V end lost 2 bases, the J end lost 4 bases, and 8 bases lay between the germline ends. CDR3 in amino acids: CASSLNIFTEAFF. Here the CDR3 DNA reads TGTGCCAGCAGCTTAAACATATTCACTGAAGCTTTCTTT.

V gene TRBV20-1 combines with J gene TRBJ2-3, with D possibly TRBD2 on 6 matching bases. Trimming removed 1 base from V and 1 base from J, with 9 bases in between. Germline V gives CDR1 DFQATT, CDR2 SNEGSKA (reference sequence). The CDR3 sequence is 14 residues long. The CDR3 DNA reads as TGCAGTGCTAGAGTCGCTAGCGGCACAGATACGCAGTATTTT. As protein: CSARVASGTDTQYF.

CDR3 in amino acids: CASSILGQETQYF. The CDR3, as DNA: TGTGCCAGTAGTATACTGGGGCAAGAGACCCAGTACTTC. The gene calls are TRBV19 and TRBJ2-5; D not resolved. V lost 2 bases and J lost 2, with 6 bases in between. The germline V gene has CDR1 LNHDA and CDR2 SQIVND (reference sequence). The CDR3 loop spans 13 amino acids.

This chain uses TRBV20-1 with TRBJ2-5; possible D gene TRBD1, 5 bases. The germline V gene encodes CDR1 DFQATT and CDR2 SNEGSKA (reference sequence). V was cut by 5 bases and J by 5 bases, with 15 bases left in between. The CDR3 spans 13 residues. The CDR3 DNA follows: TGCAGTGCTGGAGTGGTAGCAGGGGAGACCCAGTACTTC. Translated, it gives CSAGVVAGETQYF.

This clonotype was found many times. The CDR3 DNA is TGTGCCAGCAAGGGGGGACAGGACCAAGGAGTTTTTGGCTACACCTTC. Translated, it gives CASKGGQDQGVFGYTF. The chain recombines TRBV6-2 or TRBV6-3 with TRBJ1-2; 8 bases are a match to TRBD1. Germline CDR1 reads MNHEY; CDR2 reads SVGEGT. The CDR3 totals 16 residues. J gave up 7 bases and V 7 bases, and 17 bases lay outside the gene matches.

This clonotype has only a few counts. The chain combines TRBV7-6 with TRBJ1-4; D not certain. V was cut by 0 bases and J by 7 bases, with 6 bases left in between. The CDR3 sequence is 13 residues long. CDR1 SGHVS and CDR2 FNYEAQ come from the germline V gene. The CDR3 here is CASSLAHSEKLFF. CDR3 sequence (DNA): TGTGCCAGCAGCTTAGCCCACAGTGAAAAACTGTTTTTT. The whole variable domain, remainder taken from reference TRBV7-6 and TRBJ1-4, is GAGVSQSPRYKVTKRGQDVALRCDPISGHVSLYWYRQALGQGPEFLTYFNYEAQQDKSGLPNDRFSAERPEGSISTLTIQRTEQRDSAMYRCASSLAHSEKLFFGSGTQLSVL.

This clonotype was counted ten times or more. The chain recombines TRBV7-2 with TRBJ2-5; possible D gene TRBD1, 6 bases. Trimming removed 0 bases at V and 5 bases at J, with 16 bases between. The germline V gene has CDR1 SGHTA and CDR2 FQGNSA. This CDR3 has 16 amino acids. This chain's CDR3 is CASSLALLGAGETQYF. The CDR3 DNA reads TGTGCCAGCAGCTTAGCCCTCTTGGGGGCAGGGGAGACCCAGTACTTC.

This clonotype was seen repeatedly, ten times or more. The chain joins TRBV11-2 to TRBJ1-1; 7 bases align to TRBD1. Germline CDR1 SGHAT, CDR2 FQNNGV. The ends lost 5 bases at V and 3 bases at J; junction bases unmatched: 12. This CDR3 comprises 16 residues. CDR3: CASSLTGGGGYTEAFF. The CDR3 DNA sequence: TGTGCCAGCAGCCTGACTGGGGGAGGGGGCTACACTGAAGCTTTCTTT.

This clonotype was seen only a few times. The genes are TRBV7-9 and TRBJ2-7; 10 bases map to TRBD2. Per germline, CDR1 SEHNR and CDR2 FQNEAQ (reference sequence). Trimming took 7 bases from V and 1 from J; bases not matched to a gene: 13. The CDR3 loop spans 17 amino acids. The CDR3 bases are TGTGCCAGCACAGGGGGTGCATCTAGCGGGAGTTCCTACGAGCAGTACTTC. It specifies CASTGGASSGSSYEQYF. Combining the CDR3 with reference TRBV7-9 and TRBJ2-7 gives the whole variable domain DTGVSQNPRHKITKRGQNVTFRCDPISEHNRLYWYRQTLGQGPEFLTYFQNEAQLEKSRLLSDRFSAERPKGSFSTLEIQRTEQGDSAMYLCASTGGASSGSSYEQYFGPGTRLTVT.

The J gene is TRBJ2-3, the V gene TRBV9; D gene uncertain. CDR3 size: 12 residues. Trimming pared 0 bases from V and 5 bases from J, leaving 4 bases between. Germline V gives CDR1 SGDLS, CDR2 YYNGEE. The DNA for the CDR3 is TGTGCCAGCAGCGTAGGTCAAGATACGCAGTATTTT. This translates into CASSVGQDTQYF.

V is TRBV28 and J is TRBJ2-4; unclear D gene. CDR3 length equals 16 residues. Per germline, CDR1 MDHEN and CDR2 SYDVKM. V lost 5 bases, J lost 2 bases, and 16 bases lay in between. The CDR3 sequence is CASSGISIRSKNIQYF. In DNA, the CDR3 is TGTGCCAGCAGTGGGATTTCAATAAGGTCCAAAAACATTCAGTACTTC.

This chain links TRBV5-1 with TRBJ1-1; 12 bases are shared with TRBD1. Germline V gene sequence: CDR1 SGHRS, CDR2 YFSETQ. CDR3 length: 14 residues. The J segment lost 5 bases and the V segment lost 4 bases, leaving 3 bases of the junction unmatched. CDR3 sequence: CASSRDRGRTEAFF. Here the CDR3 DNA reads TGCGCCAGCAGCAGGGACAGGGGGCGGACTGAAGCTTTCTTT. Filled out from reference TRBV5-1 and TRBJ1-1, the complete variable domain reads KAGVTQTPRYLIKTRGQQVTLSCSPISGHRSVSWYQQTPGQGLQFLFEYFSETQRNKGNFPGRFSGRQFSNSRSEMNVSTLELGDSALYLCASSRDRGRTEAFFGQGTRLTVV.

The genes are TRBV29-1 and TRBJ1-3; D remains ambiguous. The CDR3 sequence is 14 residues long. Trimming shortened V by 6 bases and J by 0 bases, and 12 bases separated the two germline ends. CDR1 and CDR2 from the germline V gene are SQVTM and ANQGSEA. As DNA, the CDR3 is TGCAGCGTGACCGTAGATTTCTCTGGAAACACCATATATTTT. Residues: CSVTVDFSGNTIYF.